This T cell receptor (beta chain) is drawn from a study of blood T cells in healthy people across ages. This clonotype was counted at least ten times. The antigen is not known. PBMCs were isolated at a quantity of at least 6 million per sample. The V gene's germline CDR1 is SGHRS and CDR2 YFSETQ. The CDR3 covers 13 residues. Trimming pared 4 bases from V and 2 bases from J, leaving 8 bases between. Primed by a sample-barcoded 5' primer and a J-beta primer mix, a second PCR proceeded for about 6 to 12 cycles. Each CDR3 protein is one row after TCRdb ran MiXCR on the 5' RACE reads. The data hold under 2 million distinct CDR3 sequences, with roughly a third observed a single time. Study conclusions and caveats: Diversity figures derived from one million T cells were judged to underestimate the true value.

The clonotype originates from a woman in her twenties or thirties in good health. J is TRBJ2-3 and V is TRBV5-1; D gene ambiguous. The sequenced sample consisted of blood. In DNA form, the CDR3 reads TGCGCCAGCAGCGACGGATCCACAGATACGCAGTATTTT. Translated, it gives CASSDGSTDTQYF.